What follows is one T cell receptor (beta chain) and its context. Its antigen is still unknown. These data are taken from a study of cytomegalovirus exposure and HLA in healthy donors. Study findings and constraints: Whilst most TCR sequences proved rare, a subset of public TCRs occurred across many donors. Clonal expansion, a later analysis showed, was greater in HLA-associated TCR beta chains than in equally common others. Investigators reported 150 to 200 TCR beta chains as tied to cytomegalovirus.

Use of 60 Vbeta and 13 Jbeta primers characterized the PCR. Clones were sequenced by immunoSEQ multiplex PCR, and TCRdb holds only the in-frame ones, with some missing. This table lists about 47,000 clones. V lost 0 bases, J lost 4 bases, and 13 bases lay in between. CDR3 size: 15 residues. CDR1 is SGHDT and CDR2 is YYEEEE in the germline V gene. The material sequenced was PBMCs. This sequence originates from a male donor in good health and CMV-seronegative. J is TRBJ1-2 and V is TRBV5-6; tentatively, D is TRBD1 (6 bases). The CDR3: CASSLVTGSSYGYTF. In nucleotides, the CDR3 is TGTGCCAGCAGCTTGGTTACAGGGTCTTCCTATGGCTACACCTTC.